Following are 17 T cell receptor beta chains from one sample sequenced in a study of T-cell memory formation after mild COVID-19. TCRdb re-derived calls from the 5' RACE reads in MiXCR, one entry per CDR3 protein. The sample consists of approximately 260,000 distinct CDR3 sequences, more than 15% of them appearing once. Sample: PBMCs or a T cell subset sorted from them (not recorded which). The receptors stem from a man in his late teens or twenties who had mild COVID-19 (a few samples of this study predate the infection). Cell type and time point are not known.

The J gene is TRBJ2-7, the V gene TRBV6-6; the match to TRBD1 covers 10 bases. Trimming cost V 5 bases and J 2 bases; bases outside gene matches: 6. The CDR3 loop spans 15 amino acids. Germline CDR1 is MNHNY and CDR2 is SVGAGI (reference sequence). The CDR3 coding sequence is TGTGCCAGCAGTGGAGGACAGGGGGGTCCCTACGAGCAGTACTTC. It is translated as CASSGGQGGPYEQYF.

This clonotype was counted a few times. CDR3 DNA sequence: TGTGCCAGCCTCTCCTCCCTTGGGGGTGGCGGCACAGATACGCAGTATTTT. It encodes CASLSSLGGGGTDTQYF. The chain has TRBV19 and TRBJ2-3, with D possibly being TRBD1 or TRBD2 (5 bases each). The length of the CDR3 is 17 residues. Trimming removed 9 bases at V and 1 base at J, with 23 bases between. Germline lookup yields CDR1 LNHDA and CDR2 SQIVND (reference sequence).

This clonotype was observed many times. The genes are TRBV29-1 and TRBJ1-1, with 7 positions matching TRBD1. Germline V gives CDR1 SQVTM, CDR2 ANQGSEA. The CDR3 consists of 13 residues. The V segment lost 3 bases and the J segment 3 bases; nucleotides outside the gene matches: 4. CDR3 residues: CSVDTGEDTEAFF. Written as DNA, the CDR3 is TGCAGCGTTGATACAGGGGAGGACACTGAAGCTTTCTTT.

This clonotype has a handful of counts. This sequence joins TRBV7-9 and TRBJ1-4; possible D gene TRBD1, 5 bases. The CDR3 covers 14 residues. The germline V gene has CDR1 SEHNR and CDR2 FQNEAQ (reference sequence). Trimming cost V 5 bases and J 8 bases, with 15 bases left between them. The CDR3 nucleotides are TGTGCCAGCAGCCACGGGACGGTGGACGAAAAACTGTTTTTT. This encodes CASSHGTVDEKLFF.

CDR3: CASSLGTNFYEQYV. In DNA, the CDR3 is TGTGCCAGCAGCCTCGGGACAAACTTCTACGAGCAGTACGTC. The chain combines TRBV13 with TRBJ2-7; TRBD1 is a possible D gene (6 bases). The CDR3 runs to 14 residues. Germline V lookup: CDR1 PRHDT, CDR2 FYEKMQ (reference sequence). Trimming removed 5 bases from V and 3 bases from J, with 14 bases in between.

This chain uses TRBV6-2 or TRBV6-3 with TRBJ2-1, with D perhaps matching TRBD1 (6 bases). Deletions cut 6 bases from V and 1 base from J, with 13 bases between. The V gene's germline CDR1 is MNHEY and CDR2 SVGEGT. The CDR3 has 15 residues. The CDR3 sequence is CASSDPGTSYNEQFF. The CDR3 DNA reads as TGTGCCAGCAGCGACCCCGGGACATCCTACAATGAGCAGTTCTTC.

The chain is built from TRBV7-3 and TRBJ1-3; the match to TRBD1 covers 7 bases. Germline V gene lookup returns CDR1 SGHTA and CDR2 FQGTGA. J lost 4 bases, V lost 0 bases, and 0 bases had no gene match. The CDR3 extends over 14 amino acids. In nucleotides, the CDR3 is TGTGCCAGCAGCTTAACAGGGGGCGGAAACACCATATATTTT. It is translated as CASSLTGGGNTIYF.

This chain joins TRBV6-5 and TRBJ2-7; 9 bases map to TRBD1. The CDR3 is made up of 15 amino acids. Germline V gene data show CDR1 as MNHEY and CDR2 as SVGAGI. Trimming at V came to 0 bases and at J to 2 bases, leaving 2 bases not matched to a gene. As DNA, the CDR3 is TGTGCCAGCAGTTACTCTACAGGGGGCACCTACGAGCAGTACGTC. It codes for CASSYSTGGTYEQYV.

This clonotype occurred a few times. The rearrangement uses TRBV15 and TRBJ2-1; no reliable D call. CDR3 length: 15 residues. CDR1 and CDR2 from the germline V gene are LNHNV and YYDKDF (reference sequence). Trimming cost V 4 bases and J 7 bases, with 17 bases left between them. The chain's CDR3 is CATSTLGSKENEQFF. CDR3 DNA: TGTGCCACCAGCACCCTTGGCAGTAAAGAAAATGAGCAGTTCTTC.

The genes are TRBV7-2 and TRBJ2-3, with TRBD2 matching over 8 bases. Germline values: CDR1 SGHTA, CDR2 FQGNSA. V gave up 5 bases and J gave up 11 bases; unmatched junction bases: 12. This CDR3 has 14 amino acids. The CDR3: CASSQTTLAGRQYF. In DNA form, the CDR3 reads TGTGCCAGCAGCCAAACCACGCTAGCGGGCAGGCAGTATTTT.

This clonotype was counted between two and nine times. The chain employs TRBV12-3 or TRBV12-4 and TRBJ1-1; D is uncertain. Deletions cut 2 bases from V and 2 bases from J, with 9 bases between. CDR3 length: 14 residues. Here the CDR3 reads CASSLSDDNTEAFF. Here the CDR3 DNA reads TGTGCCAGCAGTTTATCTGACGATAACACTGAAGCTTTCTTT.

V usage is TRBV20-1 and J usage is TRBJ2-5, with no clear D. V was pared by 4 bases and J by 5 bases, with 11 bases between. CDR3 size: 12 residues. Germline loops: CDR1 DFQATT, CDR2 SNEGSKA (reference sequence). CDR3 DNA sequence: TGCAGTGCTACCCCATCGGGTGAGACCCAGTACTTC. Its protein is CSATPSGETQYF.

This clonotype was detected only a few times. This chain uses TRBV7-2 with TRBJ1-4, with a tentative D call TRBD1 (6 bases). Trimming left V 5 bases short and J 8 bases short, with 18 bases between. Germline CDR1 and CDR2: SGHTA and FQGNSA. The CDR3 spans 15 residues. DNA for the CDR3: TGTGCCAGCAGCCTACAGAGGACAGAGGGGGAAAAACTGTTTTTT. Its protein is CASSLQRTEGEKLFF.

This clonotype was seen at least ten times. The CDR3 DNA sequence: TGCGCCAGCAGCCAAGTGAAGCATTTCTATGGCTACACCTTC. Translated: CASSQVKHFYGYTF. This sequence joins TRBV4-1 and TRBJ1-2; D is unresolved. V gave up 1 base and J gave up 4 bases, with 10 bases separating them. From germline, CDR1 is MGHRA and CDR2 YSYEKL. The CDR3 totals 14 residues.

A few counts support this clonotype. DNA of the CDR3: TGTGCCAGCACCACAAATTCTGGGGCCAACGTCCTGACTTTC. This sequence encodes CASTTNSGANVLTF. The rearrangement uses TRBV6-1 and TRBJ2-6, with D uncertain. Germline V gives CDR1 MNHNS, CDR2 SASEGT. V shed 7 bases and J shed 1 base, with 8 bases lying between them. CDR3 length: 14 residues.

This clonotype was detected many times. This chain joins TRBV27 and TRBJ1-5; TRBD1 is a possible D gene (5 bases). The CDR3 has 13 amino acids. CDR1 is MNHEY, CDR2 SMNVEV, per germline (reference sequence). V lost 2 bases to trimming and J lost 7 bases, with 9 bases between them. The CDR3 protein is CASSLAGYQPQHF. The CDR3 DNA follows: TGTGCCAGCAGTTTAGCAGGGTACCAGCCCCAGCATTTT.

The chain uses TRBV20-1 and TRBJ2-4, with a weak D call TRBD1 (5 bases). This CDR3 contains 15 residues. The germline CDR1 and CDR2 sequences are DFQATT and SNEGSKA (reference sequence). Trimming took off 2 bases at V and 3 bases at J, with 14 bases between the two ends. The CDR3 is CSARSTVPDKNIQYF. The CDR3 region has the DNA TGCAGTGCTAGATCGACAGTTCCAGACAAAAACATTCAGTACTTC.